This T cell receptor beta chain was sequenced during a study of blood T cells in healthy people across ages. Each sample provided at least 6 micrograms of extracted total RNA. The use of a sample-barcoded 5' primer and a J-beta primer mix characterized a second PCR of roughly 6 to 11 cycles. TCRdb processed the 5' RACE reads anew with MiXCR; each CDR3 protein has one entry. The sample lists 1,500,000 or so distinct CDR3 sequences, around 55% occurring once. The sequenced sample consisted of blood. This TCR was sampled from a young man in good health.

The CDR3 sequence is CASSLGQVEKLFF. The CDR3 region has the DNA TGTGCCAGCAGTTTAGGACAGGTTGAAAAACTGTTTTTT. The chain is built from TRBV12-3 or TRBV12-4 and TRBJ1-4; tentative D call: TRBD1 (6 bases). Deletions cut 1 base from V and 7 bases from J, with 7 bases between. The CDR3 has 13 residues.